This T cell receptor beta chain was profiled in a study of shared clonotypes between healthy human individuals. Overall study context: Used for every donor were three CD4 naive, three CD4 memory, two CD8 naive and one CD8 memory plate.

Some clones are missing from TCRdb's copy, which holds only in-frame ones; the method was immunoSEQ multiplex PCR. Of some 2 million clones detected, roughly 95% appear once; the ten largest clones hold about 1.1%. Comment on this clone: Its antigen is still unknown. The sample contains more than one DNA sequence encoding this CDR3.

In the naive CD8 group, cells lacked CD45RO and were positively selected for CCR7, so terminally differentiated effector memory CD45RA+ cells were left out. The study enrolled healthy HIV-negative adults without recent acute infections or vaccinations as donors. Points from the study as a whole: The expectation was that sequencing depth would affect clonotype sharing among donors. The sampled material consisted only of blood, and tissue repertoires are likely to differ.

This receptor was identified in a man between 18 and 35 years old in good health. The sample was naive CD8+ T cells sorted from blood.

In nucleotides, the CDR3 is TGTGCCAGCAGTTTATCGGGTGGGGAGGGCAATTCACCCCTCCACTTT. Translated: CASSLSGGEGNSPLHF. The chain carries TRBV27 and TRBJ1-6; unclear D gene. Germline CDR1 MNHEY, CDR2 SMNVEV (reference sequence). CDR3 length equals 16 residues. V was shortened by 0 bases and J by 7 bases, with 13 bases between the two germline ends.